The 13 T cell receptor beta chains reported below all come from one sample, sequenced in a study of CD8+CD57+ T cells in acquired aplastic anemia. The study profiled TCR beta VDJ and CDR3 using genomic DNA as template. In TCRdb, the reads were re-called with MiXCR into one record per CDR3 protein. The data contain over 150,000 distinct CDR3 sequences, 45% to 60% of them singletons. Only patients with CD8+CD57+ cell expansion on flow cytometry were chosen for sequencing. Input material: sorted CD4+, CD8+, or CD8+CD57+ T cells (not recorded which) from PBMCs. The receptors shown here come from a human donor with aplastic anemia.

This clonotype was seen a few times. This chain connects TRBV7-2 to TRBJ1-1; D gene ambiguous. The CDR3 length is 13 residues. Per the germline V gene, CDR1 is SGHTA and CDR2 is FQGNSA. V dropped 3 bases and J dropped 1 base, with 6 bases sitting between them. The CDR3 spells CASSLLWNTEAFF. CDR3 DNA sequence: TGTGCCAGCAGCTTGCTGTGGAACACTGAAGCTTTCTTT.

At least ten counts were recorded for this clonotype. The rearrangement joins TRBV6-5 to TRBJ2-7; TRBD2 matches 11 bases. The CDR3 runs to 16 residues. Germline trimming cut 2 bases from V and 4 bases from J; bases unmatched to any gene: 7. Germline loops: CDR1 MNHEY, CDR2 SVGAGI. The CDR3 sequence is CASSYGSGLAGYEQYF. CDR3 DNA: TGTGCCAGCAGTTACGGGTCTGGACTAGCGGGTTACGAGCAGTACTTC.

On this clonotype: One junction end does not reproduce the germline sequence, and a read error may be involved. The chain combines TRBV7-9 with TRBJ2-6; D is perhaps TRBD1 or TRBD2 (5 bases each). The CDR3 loop spans 15 amino acids. CDR1 and CDR2 from the germline V gene are SEHNR and FQNEAQ (reference sequence). Here the CDR3 reads CASSLVDSGADVLTF. CDR3 in DNA: TGTGCCAGCAGCTTAGTGGACTCTGGGGCCGACGTCCTGACTTTC.

Regarding this clonotype: The junction does not match germline at one end; this may be a read error. The V and J genes are TRBV4-1 and TRBJ1-6, with TRBD1 as a possible D gene (5 bases). The length of the CDR3 is 15 residues. Germline V gene lookup returns CDR1 MGHRA and CDR2 YSYEKL. The CDR3, as DNA: TGCGCCAGCAGCCAAGGGGACGCCGGAGGGTCACCCCTCTACTTT. Protein: CASSQGDAGGSPLYF.

In its sample, this clonotype is medium-sized (0.01 to 0.1%). V gene TRBV25-1 combines with J gene TRBJ2-2; 7 positions agree with TRBD1. Germline V gene data show CDR1 as MGHDK and CDR2 as SYGVNS. The CDR3 loop spans 14 amino acids. Trimming cost V 4 bases and J 5 bases; bases outside gene matches: 4. CDR3 coding DNA: TGTGCCAGCAGTGGGGGACAGTTTACCGGGGAGCTGTTTTTT. As protein: CASSGGQFTGELFF.

This clonotype was recorded many times. This chain connects TRBV4-2 to TRBJ2-7, with 9 bases lining up with TRBD1. V lost 4 bases and J lost 5; bases outside the gene matches: 9. This CDR3 region has 15 residues. CDR1 is LGHNA and CDR2 is YNFKEQ in the germline V gene. The CDR3 nucleotides read TGTGCCAGCAGCCGAGCTACAGGGGGCATAAACGAGCAGTACTTC. It encodes CASSRATGGINEQYF.

A remark on this clonotype: Compared with germline, one end of the junction differs, possibly owing to a read error. The chain couples TRBV20-1 to TRBJ2-3; tentatively, D is TRBD2 (6 bases). From germline, CDR1 is DFQATT and CDR2 SNEGSKA (reference sequence). This CDR3 region has 15 residues. CDR3 residues: CSARTVLTSTDTQYF. CDR3 nucleotide sequence: TGCAGTGCTAGAACCGTACTCACTAGCACAGATACACAGTATTTT.

This chain connects TRBV11-2 to TRBJ2-1, with TRBD2 matching over 11 bases. The V gene end was trimmed by 7 bases and the J gene end by 3 bases; junction bases not matched to a gene: 5. Germline lookup yields CDR1 SGHAT and CDR2 FQNNGV. This CDR3 contains 15 residues. The DNA for the CDR3 is TGTGCCAGCACCCTGGGACTAGCGGTCTACAATGAGCAGTTCTTC. Translating gives CASTLGLAVYNEQFF.

The chain carries TRBV2 and TRBJ2-7; no clear D. The CDR3 sequence is 12 residues long. Germline CDR1 is SNHLY and CDR2 is FYNNEI. Trimming took 8 bases from V and 6 from J, leaving 14 bases between them. The CDR3 coding sequence is TGTGCCAGCGGTCAGACCCCCGGCGAGCAGTACTTC. Encoded protein: CASGQTPGEQYF.

V and J are TRBV10-1 and TRBJ1-1, with a possible D match to TRBD1 (6 bases). Germline values: CDR1 WNHNN, CDR2 SYGVQD (reference sequence). CDR3 length: 14 residues. Between the trimmed V and J ends, which lost 3 bases and 10 bases, there was a span of 18 bases. CDR3 in DNA: TGCGCCAGCAGTGAAGGGACAATCCCGTTAGGAGCTTTCTTT. Protein product: CASSEGTIPLGAFF.

V is TRBV12-3 or TRBV12-4 and J is TRBJ1-6; 10 positions match TRBD1. CDR3 length equals 15 residues. V lost 5 bases and J lost 8; bases outside the gene matches: 6. CDR3 sequence: CASSASGTGDSPLHF. The CDR3 DNA reads as TGTGCCAGCAGTGCGTCCGGGACAGGGGATTCACCCCTCCACTTT.

The chain uses TRBV10-2 and TRBJ2-5; 15 nucleotides agree with TRBD2. Germline lookup yields CDR1 WSHSY and CDR2 SAAADI. V lost 8 bases and J lost 6; bases outside the gene matches: 4. This CDR3 contains 14 residues. The DNA of the CDR3 is TGCGCCAGCCCGGGACTAGCGGGGGGCCAGACCCAGTACTTC. Amino acid sequence: CASPGLAGGQTQYF.

This clonotype showed up just a few times. A much larger clone sits a single nucleotide away, making a read error possible. The chain combines TRBV11-1 with TRBJ2-7; possibly TRBD1 for D (7 bases). The CDR3 spans 16 residues. Germline assignment: CDR1 SGHAT and CDR2 FQDESV (reference sequence). The V end lost 6 bases, the J end lost 5 bases, and 23 bases lay between the germline ends. The CDR3 here is CASSQPGTEGGNEQYF. The CDR3 coding sequence is TGTGCCAGCAGTCAACCCGGGACAGAGGGCGGGAACGAGCAGTACTTC.